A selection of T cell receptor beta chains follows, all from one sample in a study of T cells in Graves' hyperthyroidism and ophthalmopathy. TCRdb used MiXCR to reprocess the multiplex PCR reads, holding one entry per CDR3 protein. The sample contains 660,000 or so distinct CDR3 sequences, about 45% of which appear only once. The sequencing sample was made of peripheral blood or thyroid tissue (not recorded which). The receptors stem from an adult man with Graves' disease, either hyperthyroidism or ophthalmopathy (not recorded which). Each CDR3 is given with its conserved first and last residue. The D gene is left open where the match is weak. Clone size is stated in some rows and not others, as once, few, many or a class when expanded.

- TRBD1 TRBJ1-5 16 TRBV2 TGTGCCAGCAGTCGCACCGGGACAGGGGTCAATCAGCCCCAGCATTTT CASSRTGTGVNQPQHF
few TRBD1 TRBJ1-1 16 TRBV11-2 TGTGCCAGCAGCTTAACGGGACAGGGGGCTAACACTGAAGCTTTCTTT CASSLTGQGANTEAFF
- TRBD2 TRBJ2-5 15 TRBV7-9 TGTGCCAGCAGCCCACCAGCGGGAAGGCAAGAGACCCAGTACTTC CASSPPAGRQETQYF
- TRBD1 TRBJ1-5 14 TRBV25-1 TGTGCTGCTGGACAGGGGGCCGGCAATCAGCCCCAGCATTTT CAAGQGAGNQPQHF
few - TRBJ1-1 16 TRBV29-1 TGCAGCGTTGAAGATCTTGACAGGCCTGGGAACACTGAAGCTTTCTTT CSVEDLDRPGNTEAFF
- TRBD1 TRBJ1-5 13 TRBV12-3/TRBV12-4 TGTGCCAGCAGATACAGGGGTTTGGGGCCCCAGCATTTT CASRYRGLGPQHF
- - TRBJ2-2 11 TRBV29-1 TGCAGCGGACCGACCACCGGGGAGCTGTTTTTT CSGPTTGELFF
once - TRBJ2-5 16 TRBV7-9 TGTGCCAGCAGCCAAGGAGGTACGAACGCCGGGGAGACCCAGTACTTC CASSQGGTNAGETQYF
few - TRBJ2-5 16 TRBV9 TGTGCCAGCAGCGAGGGGACCGGGACCCCCCAGGAGACCCAGTACTTC CASSEGTGTPQETQYF
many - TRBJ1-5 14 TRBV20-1 TGCAGTGCTAGGATGGGTCAGGACAATCAGCCCCAGCATTTT CSARMGQDNQPQHF
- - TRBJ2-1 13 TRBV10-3 TGTGCCATCAGTGGAGAGGTCTACAATGAGCAGTTCTTC CAISGEVYNEQFF
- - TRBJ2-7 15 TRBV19 TGTGCCAGTAGTACGGATCCCGCGAGCTCCTACGAGCAGTACTTC CASSTDPASSYEQYF
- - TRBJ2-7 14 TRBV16 TGCGCCAGCAGCCCTGCGGGACTTACCTACGAGCAGTACTTC CASSPAGLTYEQYF
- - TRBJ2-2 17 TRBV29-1 TGCAGCGTTGAAACCGAGGAGGGGGCGTGGGGCACCGGGGAGCTGTTTTTT CSVETEEGAWGTGELFF
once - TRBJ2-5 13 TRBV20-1 TGCAGTGCTAGATCCCAGGGGGGAGAGACCCAGTACTTC CSARSQGGETQYF
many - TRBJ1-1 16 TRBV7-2 TGTGCCAGCAGCTTAAGCTCCAGAAAACCGAACACTGAAGCTTTCTTT CASSLSSRKPNTEAFF
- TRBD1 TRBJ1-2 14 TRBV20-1 TGCAGTGCTCCCCTTGACAGGGGTAACTATGACTACACCTTC CSAPLDRGNYDYTF
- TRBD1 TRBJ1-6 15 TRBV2 TGTGCCAGCAGGGACTCTGGGACAGCAAATTCACCCCTCCACTTT CASRDSGTANSPLHF
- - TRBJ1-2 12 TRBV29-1 TGCAGCGTTGCTGTGACCGACTATGGCTACACCTTC CSVAVTDYGYTF
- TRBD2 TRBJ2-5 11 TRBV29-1 TGCAGCGTCGCGGGAGTAGGGACCCAGTACTTC CSVAGVGTQYF
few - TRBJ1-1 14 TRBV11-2 TGTGCCAGCAGCTTGTGGCAGGATAACACTGAAGCTTTCTTT CASSLWQDNTEAFF
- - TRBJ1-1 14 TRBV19 TGTGCCAGTAGTACCCTTGGGAGTAACACTGAAGCTTTCTTT CASSTLGSNTEAFF
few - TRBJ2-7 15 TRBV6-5 TGTGCCAGCAGCCAAGCGAAGGGACCGACCTACGAGCAGTACTTC CASSQAKGPTYEQYF
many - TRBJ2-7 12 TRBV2 TGTGCCAGCAGTGGGGACGCCTACGAGCAGTACTTC CASSGDAYEQYF
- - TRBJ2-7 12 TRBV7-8 TGTGCCAGCAGTCGACTGACGGAGGAGCAGTACTTC CASSRLTEEQYF
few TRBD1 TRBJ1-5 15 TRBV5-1 TGTGCCAGCAGCTTGGACCCGGGACAGAATCAGCCCCAGCATTTT CASSLDPGQNQPQHF
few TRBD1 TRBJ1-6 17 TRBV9 TGTGCCAGCAGCGTAGACAGCGGGACAGGGTATAATTCACCCCTCCACTTT CASSVDSGTGYNSPLHF
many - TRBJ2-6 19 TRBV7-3 TGTGCCAGCAGCTTAACGAGCGCCAGTTTAGTCTCTGGGGCCAACGTCCTGACTTTC CASSLTSASLVSGANVLTF
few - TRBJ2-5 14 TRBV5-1 TGCGCCAGCAGACCCGGGGGCGGGCAAGAGACCCAGTACTTC CASRPGGGQETQYF
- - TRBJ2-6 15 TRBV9 TGTGCCAGCAGCCAAGTCCCGTCAGGGGCCAACGTCCTGACTTTC CASSQVPSGANVLTF
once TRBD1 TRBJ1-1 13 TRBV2 TGTGCCAGCAGGCTGGACAGGGGAGATGAAGCTTTCTTT CASRLDRGDEAFF
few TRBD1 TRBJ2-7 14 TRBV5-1 TGCGCCAGCAGCGCACAGGGGTTTTCCTACGAGCAGTACTTC CASSAQGFSYEQYF